This is a list of T cell receptor beta chains from one sample in a study of blood T cell repertoires in COVID-19. Profiling relied on immunoSEQ multiplex PCR, and the TCRdb table lists in-frame clones only, not all of them. The table has under 150,000 clones, 75% to 90% seen once; the top ten hold approximately 4.5%. The specimen sequenced was peripheral blood. These receptors were taken from a woman between 45 and 65 years old with acute or convalescent COVID-19. Each CDR3 is given without its conserved first and last residue.

TRBJ1-1	TRBV29-1	SADRGTEAF
TRBJ1-4	TRBV6-1	ASSEGGATNEKLF
TRBJ1-2	TRBV28	ASSYRGISPNYGYT
TRBJ2-1	TRBV13	ASSLAVLAGDNEQF
TRBJ1-5	TRBV15	ATSRDKGANQPQH
TRBJ1-1	TRBV18	ASSPGEANTEAF
TRBJ2-7	TRBV6-5	ASSRQYASYEQY
TRBJ1-2	TRBV9	ASSVGQGGYGYT
TRBJ1-6	TRBV3-1/TRBV3-2	ASSLGTGGDALH
TRBJ1-5	TRBV18	ASSSQGRRWPQH
TRBJ1-3	TRBV9	ASSPQDRGGGNTIY
TRBJ2-7	TRBV11-2	ASSFGGGIYEQY
TRBJ1-5	TRBV5-6	ASSLWDRTNQPQH
TRBJ1-6	TRBV6-1	ASSDKDREDSPLH
TRBJ1-5	TRBV27	ASSLGHLNQPQH
TRBJ2-1	TRBV11-3	ASSRQGSSNEQF
TRBJ2-7	TRBV18	ASSPPSTEGGQY
TRBJ2-3	TRBV30	AWTTGTSTDTQY
TRBJ1-1	TRBV7-9	ASSRGGDTEAF
TRBJ2-5	TRBV6-6	ASSYSKRVLWETQY
TRBJ1-1	TRBV29-1	SVEGRTEAF
TRBJ2-5	TRBV10-2	ASTSATGNQETQY
TRBJ1-2	TRBV7-9	ASSLERGYYGYT
TRBJ1-4	TRBV10-3	ATKGTPAEKLF
TRBJ2-7	TRBV25-1	ASSEYNSSARSYEQY
TRBJ1-1	TRBV5-6	ASSLRGNTEAF
TRBJ1-2	TRBV4-2	ASSQAQVRDYT
TRBJ1-4	TRBV11-2	ASSPWMEEKLF